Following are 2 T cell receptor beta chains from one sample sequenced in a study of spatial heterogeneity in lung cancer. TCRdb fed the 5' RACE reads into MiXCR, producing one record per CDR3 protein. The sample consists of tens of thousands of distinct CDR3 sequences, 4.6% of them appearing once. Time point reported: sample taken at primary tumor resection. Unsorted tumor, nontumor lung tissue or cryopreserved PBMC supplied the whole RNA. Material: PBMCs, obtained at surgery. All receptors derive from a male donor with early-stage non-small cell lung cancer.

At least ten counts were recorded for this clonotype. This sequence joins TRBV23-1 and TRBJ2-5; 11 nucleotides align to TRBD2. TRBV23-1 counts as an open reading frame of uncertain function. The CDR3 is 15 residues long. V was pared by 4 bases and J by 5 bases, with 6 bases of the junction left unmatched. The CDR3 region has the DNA TGCGCCAGCAGTCGCACTAGCGGGAGACAGGAGACCCAGTACTTC. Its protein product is CASSRTSGRQETQYF.

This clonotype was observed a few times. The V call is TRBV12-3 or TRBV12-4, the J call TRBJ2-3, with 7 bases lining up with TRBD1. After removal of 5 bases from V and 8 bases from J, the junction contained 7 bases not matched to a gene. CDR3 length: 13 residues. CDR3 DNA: TGTGCCAGCAGTGGGACAGCACAGACTACGCAGTATTTT. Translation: CASSGTAQTTQYF.